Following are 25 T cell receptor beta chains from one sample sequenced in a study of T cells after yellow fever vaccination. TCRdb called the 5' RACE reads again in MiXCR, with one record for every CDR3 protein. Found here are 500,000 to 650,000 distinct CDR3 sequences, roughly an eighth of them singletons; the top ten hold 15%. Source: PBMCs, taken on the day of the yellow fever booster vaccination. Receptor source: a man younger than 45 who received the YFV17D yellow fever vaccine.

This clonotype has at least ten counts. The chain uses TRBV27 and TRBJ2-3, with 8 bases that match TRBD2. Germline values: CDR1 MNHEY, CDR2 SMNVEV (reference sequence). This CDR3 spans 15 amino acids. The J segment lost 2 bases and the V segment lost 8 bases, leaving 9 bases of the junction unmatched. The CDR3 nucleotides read TGTGCCAGCGCCGACGGGAGGGGTGACACAGATACGCAGTATTTT. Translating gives CASADGRGDTDTQYF.

CDR3 DNA sequence: TGTGCCAGCTCACCACCGGCTAGCGGGGCCTACGAGCAGTACTTC. As protein: CASSPPASGAYEQYF. The chain employs TRBV18 and TRBJ2-7, with 9 bases lining up with TRBD2. CDR1 is KGHSH, CDR2 LQKENI, per germline. J was trimmed by 2 bases and V by 0 bases; bases with no gene match: 2. This CDR3 contains 15 residues.

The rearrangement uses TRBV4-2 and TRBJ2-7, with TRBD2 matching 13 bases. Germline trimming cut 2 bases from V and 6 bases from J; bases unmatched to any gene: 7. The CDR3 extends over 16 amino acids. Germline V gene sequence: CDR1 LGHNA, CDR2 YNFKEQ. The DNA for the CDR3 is TGTGCCAGCAGCCAAAGACTAGCGGGAGGTTCGGGCGAGCAGTACTTC. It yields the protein CASSQRLAGGSGEQYF.

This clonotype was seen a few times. Written as DNA, the CDR3 is TGTGCCAGCTCACCACCGAGCGGGAGTAGCACAGATACGCAGTATTTT. This codes for CASSPPSGSSTDTQYF. The rearrangement uses TRBV18 and TRBJ2-3; 8 bases line up with TRBD2. The CDR3 is 16 residues long. V was pared by 0 bases and J by 0 bases, with 2 bases of the junction left unmatched. Germline CDR1 KGHSH, CDR2 LQKENI.

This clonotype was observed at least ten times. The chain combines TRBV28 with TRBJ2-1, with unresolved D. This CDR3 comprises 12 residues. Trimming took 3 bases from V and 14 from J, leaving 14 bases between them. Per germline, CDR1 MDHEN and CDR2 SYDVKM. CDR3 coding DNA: TGTGCCAGCAGTTTGCCCGCCCGTACAGAGTTCTTC. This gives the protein CASSLPARTEFF.

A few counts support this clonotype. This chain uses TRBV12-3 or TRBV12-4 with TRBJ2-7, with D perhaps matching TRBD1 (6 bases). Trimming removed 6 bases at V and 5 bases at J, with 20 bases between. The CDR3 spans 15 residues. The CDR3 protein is CASSQGHLQGHEQYF. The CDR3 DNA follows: TGTGCCAGCAGCCAGGGACACCTACAGGGCCACGAGCAGTACTTC.

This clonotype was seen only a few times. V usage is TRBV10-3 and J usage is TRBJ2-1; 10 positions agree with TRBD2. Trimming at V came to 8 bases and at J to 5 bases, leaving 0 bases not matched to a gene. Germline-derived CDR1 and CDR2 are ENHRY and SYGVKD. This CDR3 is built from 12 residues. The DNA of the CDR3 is TGTGCCATCGGACTAGCGGACAATGAGCAGTTCTTC. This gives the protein CAIGLADNEQFF.

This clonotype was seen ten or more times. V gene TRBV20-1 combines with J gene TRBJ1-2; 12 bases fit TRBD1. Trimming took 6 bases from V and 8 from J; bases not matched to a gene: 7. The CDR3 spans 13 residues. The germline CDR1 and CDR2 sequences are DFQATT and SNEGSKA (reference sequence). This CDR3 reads CSAEGTGGWGYTF. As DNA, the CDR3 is TGCAGTGCCGAGGGGACAGGGGGCTGGGGCTACACCTTC.

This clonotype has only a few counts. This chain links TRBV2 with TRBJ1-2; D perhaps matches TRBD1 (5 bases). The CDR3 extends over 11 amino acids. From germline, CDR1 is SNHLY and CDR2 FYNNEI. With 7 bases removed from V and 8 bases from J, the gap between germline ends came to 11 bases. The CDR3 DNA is TGTGCCAGCACGGGACTGACAGGCTACACCTTC. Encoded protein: CASTGLTGYTF.

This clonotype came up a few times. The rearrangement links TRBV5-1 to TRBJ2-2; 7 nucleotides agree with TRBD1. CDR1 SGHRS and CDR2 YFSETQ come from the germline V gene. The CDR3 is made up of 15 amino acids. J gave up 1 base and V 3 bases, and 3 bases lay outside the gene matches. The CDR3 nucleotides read TGCGCCAGCAGCTCCGGGGACAGGAACACCGGGGAGCTGTTTTTT. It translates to CASSSGDRNTGELFF.

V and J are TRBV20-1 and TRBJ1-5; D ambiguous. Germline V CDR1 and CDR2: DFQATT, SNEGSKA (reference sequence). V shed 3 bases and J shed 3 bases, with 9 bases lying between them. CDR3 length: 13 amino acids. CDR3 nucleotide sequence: TGCAGTGCTAGGGGCGGTTTCAATCAGCCCCAGCATTTT. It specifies CSARGGFNQPQHF.

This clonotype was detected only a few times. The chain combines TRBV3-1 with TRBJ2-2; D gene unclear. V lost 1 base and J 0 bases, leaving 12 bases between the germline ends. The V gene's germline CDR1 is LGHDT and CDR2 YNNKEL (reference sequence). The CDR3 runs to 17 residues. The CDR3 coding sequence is TGTGCCAGCAGCCAAGTTAGTGTTCCCCCGAACACCGGGGAGCTGTTTTTT. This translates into CASSQVSVPPNTGELFF.

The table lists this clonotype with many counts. The CDR3: CASNHPSSYEQYF. The CDR3, as DNA: TGCGCCAGCAATCACCCGAGCTCCTACGAGCAGTACTTC. The V and J genes are TRBV5-1 and TRBJ2-7; no reliable D call. There are 13 residues in the CDR3. The germline V gene has CDR1 SGHRS and CDR2 YFSETQ. The ends were cut back, 6 bases at V and 0 bases at J, with 10 bases in the middle. Full variable domain (rest looked up from reference TRBV5-1 and TRBJ2-7): KAGVTQTPRYLIKTRGQQVTLSCSPISGHRSVSWYQQTPGQGLQFLFEYFSETQRNKGNFPGRFSGRQFSNSRSEMNVSTLELGDSALYLCASNHPSSYEQYFGPGTRLTVT.

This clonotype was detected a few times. Written as DNA, the CDR3 is TGTGCCAGCAGTCTAGCGGGAGACTACGAGCAGTACTTC. Protein sequence: CASSLAGDYEQYF. The rearrangement uses TRBV25-1 and TRBJ2-7; 10 nucleotides match TRBD2. The V gene's germline CDR1 is MGHDK and CDR2 SYGVNS. There are 13 residues in the CDR3. V trimming: 5 bases; J trimming: 3 bases; junction bases outside the gene matches: 1.

The CDR3: CASSYSGGDEKLFF. The CDR3, as DNA: TGTGCCAGCAGTTATTCGGGGGGGGATGAAAAACTGTTTTTT. The chain has TRBV25-1 and TRBJ1-4, with D possibly TRBD1 on 5 matching bases. Trimming removed 5 bases at V and 6 bases at J, with 13 bases between. The CDR3 totals 14 residues. Germline V gene data show CDR1 as MGHDK and CDR2 as SYGVNS.

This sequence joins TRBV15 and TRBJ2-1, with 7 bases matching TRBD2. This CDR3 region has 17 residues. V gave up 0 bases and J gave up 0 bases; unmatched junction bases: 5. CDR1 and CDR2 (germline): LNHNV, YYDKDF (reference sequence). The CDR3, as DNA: TGTGCCACCAGCAGAGATGGGCGGGAGAGCTCCTACAATGAGCAGTTCTTC. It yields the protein CATSRDGRESSYNEQFF.

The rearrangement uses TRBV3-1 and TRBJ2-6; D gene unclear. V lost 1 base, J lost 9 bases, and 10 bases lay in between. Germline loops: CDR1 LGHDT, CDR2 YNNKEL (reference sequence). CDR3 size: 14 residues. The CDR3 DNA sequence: TGTGCCAGCAGCCAAGCGGGTTCCCTCAACGTCCTGACTTTC. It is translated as CASSQAGSLNVLTF.

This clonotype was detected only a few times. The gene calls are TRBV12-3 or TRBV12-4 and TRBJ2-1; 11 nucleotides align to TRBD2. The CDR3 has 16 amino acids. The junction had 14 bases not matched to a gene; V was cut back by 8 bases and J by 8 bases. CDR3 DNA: TGTGCCAGCCTCCCCAATAGCGGGAGGGTAAGGGATGAGCAGTTCTTC. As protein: CASLPNSGRVRDEQFF.

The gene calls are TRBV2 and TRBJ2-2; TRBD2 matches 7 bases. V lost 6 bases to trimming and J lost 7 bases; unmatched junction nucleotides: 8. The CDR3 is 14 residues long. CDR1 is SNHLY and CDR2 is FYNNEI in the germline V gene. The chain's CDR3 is CASRPSGPYGELFF. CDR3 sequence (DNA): TGTGCCAGCAGGCCTAGCGGCCCGTACGGGGAGCTGTTTTTT. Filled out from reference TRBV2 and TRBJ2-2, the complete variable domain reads EPEVTQTPSHQVTQMGQEVILRCVPISNHLYFYWYRQILGQKVEFLVSFYNNEISEKSEIFDDQFSVERPDGSNFTLKIRSTKLEDSAMYFCASRPSGPYGELFFGEGSRLTVL.

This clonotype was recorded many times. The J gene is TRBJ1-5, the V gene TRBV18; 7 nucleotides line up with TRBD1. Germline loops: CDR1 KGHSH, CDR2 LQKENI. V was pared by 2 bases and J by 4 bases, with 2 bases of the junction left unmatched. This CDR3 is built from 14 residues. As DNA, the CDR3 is TGTGCCAGCTCACCAGACAGGGCGAATCAGCCCCAGCATTTT. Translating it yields CASSPDRANQPQHF.

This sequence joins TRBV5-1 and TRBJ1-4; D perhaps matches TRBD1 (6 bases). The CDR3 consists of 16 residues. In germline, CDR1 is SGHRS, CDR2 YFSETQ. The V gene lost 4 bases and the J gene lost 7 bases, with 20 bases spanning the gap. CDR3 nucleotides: TGCGCCAGCAGCCAGGGGAGCCAAGGAGGGGGTGAAAAACTGTTTTTT. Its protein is CASSQGSQGGGEKLFF.

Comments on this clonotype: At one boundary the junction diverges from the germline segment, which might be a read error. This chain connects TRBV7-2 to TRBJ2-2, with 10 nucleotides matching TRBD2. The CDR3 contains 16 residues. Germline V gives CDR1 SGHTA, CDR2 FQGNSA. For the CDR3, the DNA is TGTGCCAGCAGCCTAGCGGGGGCGAGGTACACCGGGGAGCTGTTTTTT. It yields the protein CASSLAGARYTGELFF.

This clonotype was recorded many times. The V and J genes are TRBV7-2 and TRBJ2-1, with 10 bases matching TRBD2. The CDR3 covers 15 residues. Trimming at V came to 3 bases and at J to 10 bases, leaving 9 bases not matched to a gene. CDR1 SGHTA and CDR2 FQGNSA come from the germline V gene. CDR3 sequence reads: CASSLGLAGVSEQFF. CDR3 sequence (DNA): TGTGCCAGCAGCTTGGGTCTAGCGGGAGTCAGCGAGCAGTTCTTC. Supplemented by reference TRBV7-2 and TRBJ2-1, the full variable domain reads GAGVSQSPSNKVTEKGKDVELRCDPISGHTALYWYRQSLGQGLEFLIYFQGNSAPDKSGLPSDRFSAERTGGSVSTLTIQRTQQEDSAVYLCASSLGLAGVSEQFFGPGTRLTVL.

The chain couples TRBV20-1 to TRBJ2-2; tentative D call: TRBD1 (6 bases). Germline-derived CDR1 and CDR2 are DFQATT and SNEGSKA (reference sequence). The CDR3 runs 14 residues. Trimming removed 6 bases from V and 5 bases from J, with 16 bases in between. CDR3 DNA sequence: TGCAGTGCCCCCGGGTACGGGACAACCGGGGAGCTGTTTTTT. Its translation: CSAPGYGTTGELFF.

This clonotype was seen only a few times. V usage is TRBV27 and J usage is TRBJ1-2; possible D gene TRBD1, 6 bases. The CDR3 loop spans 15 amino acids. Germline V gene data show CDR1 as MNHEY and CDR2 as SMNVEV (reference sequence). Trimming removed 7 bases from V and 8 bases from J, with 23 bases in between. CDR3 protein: CASTGGNRAYSGYTF. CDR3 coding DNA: TGTGCCAGCACGGGGGGGAACAGGGCTTATTCGGGCTACACCTTC.